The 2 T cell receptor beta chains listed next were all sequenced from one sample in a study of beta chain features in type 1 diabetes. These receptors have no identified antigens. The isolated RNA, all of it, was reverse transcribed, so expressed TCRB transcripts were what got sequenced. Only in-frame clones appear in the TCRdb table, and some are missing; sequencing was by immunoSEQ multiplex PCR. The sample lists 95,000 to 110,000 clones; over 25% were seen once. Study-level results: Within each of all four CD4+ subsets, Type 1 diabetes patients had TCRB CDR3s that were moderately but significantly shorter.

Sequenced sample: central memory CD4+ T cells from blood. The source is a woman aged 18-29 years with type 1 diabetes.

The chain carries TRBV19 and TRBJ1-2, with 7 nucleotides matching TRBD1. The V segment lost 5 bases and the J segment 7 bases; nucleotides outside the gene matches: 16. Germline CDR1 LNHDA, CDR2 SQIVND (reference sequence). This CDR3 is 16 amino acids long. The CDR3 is CASSLPPITGVSGYTF. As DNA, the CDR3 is TGTGCCAGTAGTCTACCCCCCATTACAGGGGTTAGTGGCTACACCTTC. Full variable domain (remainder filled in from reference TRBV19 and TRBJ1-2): DGGITQSPKYLFRKEGQNVTLSCEQNLNHDAMYWYRQDPGQGLRLIYYSQIVNDFQKGDIAEGYSVSREKKESFPLTVTSAQKNPTAFYLCASSLPPITGVSGYTFGSGTRLTVV.

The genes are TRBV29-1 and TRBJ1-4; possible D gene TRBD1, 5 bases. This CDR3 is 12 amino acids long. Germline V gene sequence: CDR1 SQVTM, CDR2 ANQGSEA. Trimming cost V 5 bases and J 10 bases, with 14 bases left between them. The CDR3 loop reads CSVLQGGGKLFF. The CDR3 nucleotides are TGCAGCGTTCTCCAGGGTGGCGGAAAACTGTTTTTT.